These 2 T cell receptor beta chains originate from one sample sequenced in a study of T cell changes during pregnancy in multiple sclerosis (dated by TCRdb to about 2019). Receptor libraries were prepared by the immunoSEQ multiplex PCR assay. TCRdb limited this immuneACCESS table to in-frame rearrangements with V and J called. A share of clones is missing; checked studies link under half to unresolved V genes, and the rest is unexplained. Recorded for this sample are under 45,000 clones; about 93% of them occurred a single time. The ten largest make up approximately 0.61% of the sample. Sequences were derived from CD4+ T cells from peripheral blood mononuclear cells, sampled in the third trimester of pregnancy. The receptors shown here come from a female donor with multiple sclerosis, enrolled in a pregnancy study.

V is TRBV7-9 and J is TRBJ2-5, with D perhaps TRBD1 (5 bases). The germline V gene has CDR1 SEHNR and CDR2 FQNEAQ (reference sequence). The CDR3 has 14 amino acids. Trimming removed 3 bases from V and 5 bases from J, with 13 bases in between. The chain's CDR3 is CASSFTGAQETQYF. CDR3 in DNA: TGTGCCAGCAGCTTTACAGGTGCCCAGGAGACCCAGTACTTC.

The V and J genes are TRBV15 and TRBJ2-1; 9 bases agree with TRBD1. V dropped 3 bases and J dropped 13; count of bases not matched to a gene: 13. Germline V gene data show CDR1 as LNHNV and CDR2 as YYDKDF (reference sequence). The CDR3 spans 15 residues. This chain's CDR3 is CATSRGRDRDPSQFF. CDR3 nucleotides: TGTGCCACCAGCAGGGGACGGGACAGGGATCCTTCCCAGTTCTTC.